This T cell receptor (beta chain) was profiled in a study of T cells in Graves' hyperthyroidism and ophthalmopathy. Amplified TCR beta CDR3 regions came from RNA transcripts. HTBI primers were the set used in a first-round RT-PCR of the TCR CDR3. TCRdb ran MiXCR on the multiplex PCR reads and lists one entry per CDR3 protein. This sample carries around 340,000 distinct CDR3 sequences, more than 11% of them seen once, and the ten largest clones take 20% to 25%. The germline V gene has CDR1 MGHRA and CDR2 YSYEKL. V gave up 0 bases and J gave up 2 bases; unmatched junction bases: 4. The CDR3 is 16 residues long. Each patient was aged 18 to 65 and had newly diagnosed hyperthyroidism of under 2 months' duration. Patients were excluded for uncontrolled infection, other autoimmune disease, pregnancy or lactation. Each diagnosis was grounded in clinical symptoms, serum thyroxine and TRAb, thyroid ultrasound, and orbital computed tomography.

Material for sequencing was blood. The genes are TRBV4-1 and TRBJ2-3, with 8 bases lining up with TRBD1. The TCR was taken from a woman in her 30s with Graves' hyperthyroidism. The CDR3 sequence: CASSQDTGGHTDTQYF. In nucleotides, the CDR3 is TGCGCCAGCAGCCAAGATACAGGGGGACACACAGATACGCAGTATTTT.